This T cell receptor (beta chain) was found in a study of glioma-infiltrating T cells after dendritic cell vaccination. Study-level information: Patients had newly diagnosed or recurrent glioblastoma and received dendritic cell vaccines.

The CDR3 has 12 residues. The ends were cut back, 0 bases at V and 5 bases at J, with 4 bases in the middle. Germline-derived CDR1 and CDR2 are MGHRA and YSYEKL. Amplification used 60 V beta primers and 13 J beta primers. Sequencing used immunoSEQ multiplex PCR; TCRdb keeps in-frame clones, though not all of them. The table includes 85,000 or so clones, around 84% detected once. Noted time point: after dendritic cell vaccination, including at tumor progression/relapse. Patients had residual fresh-frozen tumor tissue and more than two years of survival data. PBMC were collected before vaccination, two weeks after the third vaccination, and at progression.

The sequences come from blood, collected after dendritic cell vaccination. J is TRBJ2-5 and V is TRBV4-1, with D hard to call. The TCR sequence derives from a human donor with glioblastoma. The CDR3 loop is CASSQDEETQYF. The CDR3 nucleotides are TGCGCCAGCAGCCAAGACGAGGAGACCCAGTACTTC.